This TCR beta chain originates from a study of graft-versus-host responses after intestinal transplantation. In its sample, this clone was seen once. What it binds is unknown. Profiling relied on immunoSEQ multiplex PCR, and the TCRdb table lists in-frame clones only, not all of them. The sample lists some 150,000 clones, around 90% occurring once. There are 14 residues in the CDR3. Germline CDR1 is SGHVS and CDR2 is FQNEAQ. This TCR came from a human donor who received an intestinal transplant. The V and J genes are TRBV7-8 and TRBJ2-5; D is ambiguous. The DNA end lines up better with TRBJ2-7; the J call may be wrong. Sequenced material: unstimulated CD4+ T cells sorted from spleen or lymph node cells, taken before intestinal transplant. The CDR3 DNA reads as TGTGCCAGCAGCTTAAGTGGGCAGTCCTACGAGCAGTACTTC. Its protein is CASSLSGQSYEQYF.